What follows are 16 T cell receptor beta chains derived from one specimen sequenced in a study of cytomegalovirus exposure and HLA in healthy donors (dated by TCRdb to the late 2010s). Libraries were made using the immunoSEQ multiplex PCR assay. For the multiplex PCR, a mixture combining 60 forward primers for TCR Vbeta segments and 13 reverse primers for TCR Jbeta segments was used. Imported from immuneACCESS, the table was reduced by TCRdb to in-frame sequences with V and J called. These copies leave out some clones; in studies compared against another copy, an unresolved V gene accounts for under half, and the cause of the remainder is not known. This sample holds roughly 220,000 clones; 70% were observed only once. About 2.5% of the sample comes from the top ten. Sequences were obtained from PBMCs. These receptors were collected from a man aged 40-49 years in good health and CMV-seropositive.

The J gene is TRBJ2-7, the V gene TRBV19; TRBD1 matches at 7 bases. CDR1 LNHDA and CDR2 SQIVND come from the germline V gene (reference sequence). J gave up 3 bases and V 1 base, and 0 bases lay outside the gene matches. The CDR3 has 13 amino acids. CDR3 nucleotide sequence: TGTGCCAGTAGTATAGGACAGGGCTACGAGCAGTACTTC. Translation: CASSIGQGYEQYF.

This clone has just one count. This chain links TRBV5-1 with TRBJ1-1; no reliable D call. Germline assignment: CDR1 SGHRS and CDR2 YFSETQ. The CDR3 runs to 13 residues. V lost 2 bases and J lost 6, with 11 bases in between. CDR3 loop: CASSFGSGAEAFF. Here the CDR3 DNA reads TGCGCCAGCAGCTTTGGTTCCGGGGCTGAAGCTTTCTTT.

V is TRBV7-9 and J is TRBJ2-2; 15 bases align to TRBD2. V shed 6 bases and J 0 bases; nucleotides not matched to a gene: 8. The CDR3 loop spans 19 amino acids. Germline values: CDR1 SEHNR, CDR2 FQNEAQ (reference sequence). CDR3 coding DNA: TGTGCCAGCAGACCAGGGACTAGCGGGGGGCACACGAACACCGGGGAGCTGTTTTTT. Amino acids: CASRPGTSGGHTNTGELFF.

This clone was detected a few times. The rearrangement links TRBV19 to TRBJ1-2; no firm D call. V was shortened by 6 bases and J by 4 bases, with 15 bases between the two germline ends. The CDR3 is 14 amino acids. The V gene's germline CDR1 is LNHDA and CDR2 SQIVND (reference sequence). The CDR3 DNA is TGTGCCAGTAGCCCGGCCGGGGAGGGCTATGGCTACACCTTC. It specifies CASSPAGEGYGYTF.

The J gene is TRBJ2-4, the V gene TRBV28, with 7 bases aligning to TRBD1. The junction had 7 bases not matched to a gene; V was cut back by 7 bases and J by 1 base. The CDR3 loop spans 15 amino acids. Looked up from germline, CDR1 is MDHEN and CDR2 is SYDVKM. CDR3 in DNA: TGTGCCAGCACGTTGACAGGGAATGCCAAAAACATTCAGTACTTC. Its protein is CASTLTGNAKNIQYF.

This sequence joins TRBV28 and TRBJ1-5; 7 bases are shared with TRBD1. This CDR3 is 18 amino acids long. The V gene's germline CDR1 is MDHEN and CDR2 SYDVKM. Unmatched junction bases numbered 15, after V lost 7 bases and J lost 0 bases. DNA for the CDR3: TGTGCCAGCACTTGGACAGGTGGGGGGTTATATAGCAATCAGCCCCAGCATTTT. Translating it yields CASTWTGGGLYSNQPQHF.

The chain has TRBV12-5 and TRBJ1-1; D is uncertain. This CDR3 is built from 14 residues. Germline lookup yields CDR1 LGHNT and CDR2 FRNRAP. V lost 7 bases and J 5 bases, leaving 17 bases between the germline ends. The CDR3 sequence: CASATYSGETEAFF. In nucleotides, the CDR3 is TGTGCTAGTGCCACCTACTCCGGAGAGACTGAAGCTTTCTTT.

This rearrangement joins TRBV5-5 to TRBJ2-2; 11 bases map to TRBD2. CDR1 is SGHKS, CDR2 YYEKEE, per germline (reference sequence). The CDR3 runs 18 residues. V was pared by 3 bases and J by 7 bases, with 14 bases of the junction left unmatched. CDR3 residues: CASSSATSGVLNGGELFF. Written as DNA, the CDR3 is TGTGCCAGCAGCTCGGCGACTAGCGGGGTACTTAACGGCGGGGAGCTGTTTTTT.

CDR3 sequence reads: CASSLARGTGFETQYF. As DNA, the CDR3 is TGTGCCAGCAGCTTAGCGAGGGGGACAGGGTTTGAGACCCAGTACTTC. V usage is TRBV7-2 and J usage is TRBJ2-5; 9 bases agree with TRBD1. The CDR3 contains 16 residues. Germline assignment: CDR1 SGHTA and CDR2 FQGNSA. V trimming: 0 bases; J trimming: 5 bases; junction bases outside the gene matches: 7.

The chain is built from TRBV19 and TRBJ2-1; TRBD2 is a possible D gene (6 bases). Germline V CDR1 and CDR2: LNHDA, SQIVND (reference sequence). V lost 4 bases and J lost 7, with 14 bases in between. The CDR3 is 14 residues long. CDR3 sequence (DNA): TGTGCCAGTAGTACTCCGGGACTTAATAATGAGCAGTTCTTC. This translates into CASSTPGLNNEQFF.

V and J are TRBV28 and TRBJ2-5; tentatively, D is TRBD1 (5 bases). The end of the DNA aligns better with TRBJ2-7, so the J call may be wrong. This CDR3 contains 13 residues. Germline CDR1 MDHEN, CDR2 SYDVKM. CDR3 bases: TGTGCCAGCTATCTCGGGCAGGGAAACGAGCAGTACTTC. Amino acids: CASYLGQGNEQYF.

This chain connects TRBV2 to TRBJ2-7; 8 bases match TRBD2. This CDR3 region has 15 residues. V lost 1 base and J lost 5; bases outside the gene matches: 7. CDR1 and CDR2 from the germline V gene are SNHLY and FYNNEI. Written as DNA, the CDR3 is TGTGCCAGCAGTGAAGGTCCGGGGGGGCCGGACGAGCAGTACTTC. It translates to CASSEGPGGPDEQYF.

For the CDR3, the DNA is TGTGCCAGCAGCCGGACAGGGGTTAGGAATGAGCAGTTCTTC. Its protein product is CASSRTGVRNEQFF. The V and J genes are TRBV7-3 and TRBJ2-1; 9 bases agree with TRBD1. The trim removed 5 bases at V and 7 bases at J, leaving 6 bases unmatched. CDR3 length: 14 residues. Looked up from germline, CDR1 is SGHTA and CDR2 is FQGTGA.

This clone was counted only a few times. The chain is built from TRBV6-1 and TRBJ2-3; TRBD2 might be the D (6 bases). V lost 2 bases and J lost 0, with 21 bases in between. CDR3 length: 19 residues. The germline V gene has CDR1 MNHNS and CDR2 SASEGT. CDR3 region: CASSEHRRVVTASTDTQYF. The CDR3, as DNA: TGTGCCAGCAGTGAACACAGGAGGGTGGTAACAGCTAGCACAGATACGCAGTATTTT.

Only a few counts were recorded for this clone. V gene TRBV9 combines with J gene TRBJ2-5; TRBD1 matches at 7 bases. After removal of 3 bases from V and 2 bases from J, the junction contained 4 bases not matched to a gene. The CDR3 loop spans 14 amino acids. CDR1 is SGDLS and CDR2 is YYNGEE in the germline V gene. The CDR3 coding sequence is TGTGCCAGCAGCGCTCGGACAGGACAAGAGACCCAGTACTTC. It yields the protein CASSARTGQETQYF.

This chain's CDR3 is CASSARVNTEAFF. As DNA, the CDR3 is TGTGCCAGCAGCGCCAGGGTGAACACTGAAGCTTTCTTT. The chain employs TRBV2 and TRBJ1-1, with D possibly TRBD1 on 5 matching bases. V lost 6 bases and J 0 bases, leaving 8 bases between the germline ends. CDR1 and CDR2 (germline): SNHLY, FYNNEI. The CDR3 contains 13 residues.